Below are 4 T cell receptor beta chains sequenced from a single sample in a study of blood T cell repertoires in COVID-19. Sequencing was performed with immunoSEQ multiplex PCR; in TCRdb, only in-frame clones are kept and a portion is missing. This sample has more than 300,000 clones, with about nine tenths found just once. Source material: PBMCs or T cells enriched from blood (not recorded which). Receptors originate from a woman aged 40-49 years who had been exposed to COVID-19.

CDR3 protein: CASSAGRVSSGGLGSTDTQYF. In DNA form, the CDR3 reads TGCGCCAGCAGTGCTGGCAGGGTATCCAGCGGGGGGTTGGGGAGCACAGATACGCAGTATTTT. The V gene is TRBV10-2, the J gene TRBJ2-3, with 9 positions matching TRBD2. The CDR3 is made up of 21 amino acids. The V gene's germline CDR1 is WSHSY and CDR2 SAAADI. Trimming at V came to 4 bases and at J to 0 bases, leaving 20 bases not matched to a gene.

The chain joins TRBV5-6 to TRBJ2-2, with D perhaps TRBD2 (5 bases). Germline CDR1 is SGHDT and CDR2 is YYEEEE. This CDR3 is 17 amino acids long. With 3 bases removed from V and 6 bases from J, the gap between germline ends came to 21 bases. The CDR3 bases are TGTGCCAGCAGCTCACCTGGAGGACGGAGTACACCCGGGGAGCTGTTTTTT. Translation: CASSSPGGRSTPGELFF.

J is TRBJ1-1 and V is TRBV5-1; unclear D gene. Germline CDR1 reads SGHRS; CDR2 reads YFSETQ. Between the trimmed V and J ends, which lost 1 base and 4 bases, there was a span of 11 bases. The CDR3 is 14 amino acids. The CDR3 protein is CASSLWQVGTEAFF. The CDR3 bases are TGCGCCAGCAGCTTGTGGCAGGTCGGCACTGAAGCTTTCTTT.

V gene TRBV3-1 (or the pseudogene TRBV3-2) combines with J gene TRBJ2-3; a possible D gene is TRBD2 (5 bases). The CDR3 is 15 residues long. Germline CDR1 LGHDT, CDR2 YNNKEL (reference sequence). Between the trimmed V and J ends, which lost 4 bases and 5 bases, there was a span of 16 bases. CDR3 loop: CASSLGRRTGDTQYF. DNA for the CDR3: TGTGCCAGCAGCCTCGGAAGGAGGACGGGAGATACGCAGTATTTT.